This passage covers 6 T cell receptor beta chains from one sample sequenced in a study of blood T cell repertoires in COVID-19. Some clones are missing from TCRdb's copy, which holds only in-frame ones; the method was immunoSEQ multiplex PCR. The sample includes 450,000 or so clones, approximately 89% of them seen just once. The specimen sequenced was peripheral blood. These receptors were obtained from a young man with COVID-19, enrolled during active disease.

The J gene is TRBJ2-3, the V gene TRBV3-1 (or the pseudogene TRBV3-2); unclear D gene. CDR1 is LGHDT, CDR2 YNNKEL, per germline (reference sequence). The V end was cut by 4 bases, the J end by 6 bases, with 11 bases between. The CDR3 is made up of 13 amino acids. CDR3 region: CASSPFGPDTQYF. The CDR3 DNA follows: TGTGCCAGCAGCCCATTTGGGCCCGATACGCAGTATTTT.

A single count supports this clone. The chain uses TRBV19 and TRBJ2-3; tentatively, D is TRBD1 (6 bases). CDR3 length: 15 amino acids. V was shortened by 4 bases and J by 2 bases, with 13 bases between the two germline ends. Germline V gene lookup returns CDR1 LNHDA and CDR2 SQIVND (reference sequence). The CDR3, as DNA: TGTGCCAGTAGTAATCCCTCAGGGGTCACAGATACGCAGTATTTT. Translating it yields CASSNPSGVTDTQYF.

The DNA for the CDR3 is TGTGCCAGCAGCAGGAAAGCCAAAAACATTCAGTACTTC. It translates to CASSRKAKNIQYF. This chain connects TRBV12-3 or TRBV12-4 to TRBJ2-4; D unclear. V was shortened by 6 bases and J by 0 bases, with 6 bases between the two germline ends. The CDR3 has 13 residues.

This clone was picked up one time. This rearrangement joins TRBV7-7 to TRBJ2-1; TRBD2 agrees at 8 bases. The CDR3 is made up of 16 amino acids. Germline CDR1 SSHAT, CDR2 FNYEAQ (reference sequence). The junction had 11 bases not matched to a gene; V was cut back by 5 bases and J by 5 bases. CDR3 bases: TGTGCCAGCAGCCCCGGACTTGCGGGGGGAAACAATGAGCAGTTCTTC. As protein: CASSPGLAGGNNEQFF.

The chain joins TRBV5-1 to TRBJ2-1; 12 positions agree with TRBD2. Germline-derived CDR1 and CDR2 are SGHRS and YFSETQ. This CDR3 is built from 18 residues. Trimming removed 6 bases from V and 0 bases from J; junction bases left unmatched: 10. The CDR3 spells CASTSGLAGPSSYNEQFF. For the CDR3, the DNA is TGCGCCAGCACCTCGGGACTAGCGGGCCCTAGCTCCTACAATGAGCAGTTCTTC.

V gene TRBV6-5 combines with J gene TRBJ1-2, with D possibly being TRBD1 (6 bases). CDR1 and CDR2 (germline): MNHEY, SVGAGI. The ends were cut back, 0 bases at V and 7 bases at J, with 12 bases in the middle. The CDR3 runs 14 residues. CDR3 nucleotide sequence: TGTGCCAGCAGTTACTCGATGGGGGCGCGTGGCTACACCTTC. It encodes CASSYSMGARGYTF.